One and the same sample provided the 18 T cell receptor beta chains below, sequenced in a study of cytomegalovirus exposure and HLA in healthy donors. A multiplex PCR was run with 60 Vbeta primers and 13 Jbeta primers. Only in-frame clones appear in the TCRdb table, and some are missing; sequencing was by immunoSEQ multiplex PCR. The repertoire holds under 150,000 clones, with 80% as singletons. Sequenced material: PBMCs. The receptor source for this set is a man aged 45 to 65 in good health and CMV-seronegative.

The V and J genes are TRBV30 and TRBJ2-7; D might be TRBD1 (5 bases). The V gene lost 4 bases and the J gene lost 3 bases, with 10 bases spanning the gap. The CDR3 covers 12 residues. CDR1 and CDR2 from the germline V gene are GTSNPN and SVGIG (reference sequence). CDR3 in amino acids: CAWKVGDYEQYF. DNA of the CDR3: TGTGCCTGGAAAGTAGGGGACTACGAGCAGTACTTC.

V usage is TRBV6-1 and J usage is TRBJ2-1, with 8 bases matching TRBD1. Germline-derived CDR1 and CDR2 are MNHNS and SASEGT. The CDR3 runs 16 residues. Trimming at V came to 3 bases and at J to 3 bases, leaving 7 bases not matched to a gene. The CDR3 region is CASSDLTGVFYNEQFF. CDR3 DNA: TGTGCCAGCAGTGACCTGACAGGGGTCTTCTACAATGAGCAGTTCTTC.

The chain employs TRBV29-1 and TRBJ2-3, with D hard to call. Germline CDR1 reads SQVTM; CDR2 reads ANQGSEA. CDR3 size: 12 residues. Trimming took off 3 bases at V and 1 base at J, with 5 bases between the two ends. CDR3 nucleotides: TGCAGCGTTGAGTCGGGCACAGATACGCAGTATTTT. It translates to CSVESGTDTQYF.

The genes are TRBV7-6 and TRBJ2-5, with a tentative D call TRBD1 (6 bases). CDR3 length: 12 amino acids. Trimming left V 5 bases short and J 5 bases short, with 9 bases between. CDR1 and CDR2 from the germline V gene are SGHVS and FNYEAQ. Written as DNA, the CDR3 is TGTGCCAGCAGCCCTACAGGGGAGACCCAGTACTTC. Its protein product is CASSPTGETQYF.

This sequence joins TRBV7-9 and TRBJ2-7, with 9 bases matching TRBD1. V shed 5 bases and J 3 bases; nucleotides not matched to a gene: 11. This CDR3 comprises 16 residues. Looked up from germline, CDR1 is SEHNR and CDR2 is FQNEAQ (reference sequence). The CDR3 DNA sequence: TGTGCCAGCAGCGCCAGGCCCGGGACAGGGATCTACGAGCAGTACTTC. It encodes CASSARPGTGIYEQYF.

This clone is a singleton in its sample. V is TRBV19 and J is TRBJ2-2; no clear D gene. Germline lookup yields CDR1 LNHDA and CDR2 SQIVND (reference sequence). V was pared by 5 bases and J by 3 bases, with 7 bases between. CDR3 size: 13 residues. This CDR3 is CASSFGYTGELFF. The DNA for the CDR3 is TGTGCCAGTAGTTTCGGGTACACCGGGGAGCTGTTTTTT.

The chain couples TRBV6-5 to TRBJ2-2; 7 nucleotides align to TRBD1. CDR3 size: 16 residues. CDR1 MNHEY and CDR2 SVGAGI come from the germline V gene. Germline trimming cut 4 bases from V and 4 bases from J; bases unmatched to any gene: 9. The CDR3 DNA follows: TGTGCCAGCAGTTCCCCGACAGGGTCGGGCACCGGGGAGCTGTTTTTT. Encoded protein: CASSSPTGSGTGELFF.

This chain connects TRBV7-9 to TRBJ2-1, with 8 bases matching TRBD1. Looked up from germline, CDR1 is SEHNR and CDR2 is FQNEAQ (reference sequence). V shed 5 bases, J shed 0 bases, and the junction held 6 bases outside the gene matches. This CDR3 is 16 amino acids long. The CDR3 protein is CASSPPTGGSYNEQFF. CDR3 coding DNA: TGTGCCAGCAGCCCACCCACAGGGGGCTCCTACAATGAGCAGTTCTTC.

The chain is built from TRBV11-2 and TRBJ2-7; 7 nucleotides align to TRBD1. Losses at the gene ends were 3 bases for V and 10 bases for J; bases not matched to a gene: 6. CDR1 SGHAT and CDR2 FQNNGV come from the germline V gene. CDR3 length equals 12 residues. The CDR3 DNA reads TGTGCCAGCAGCTTCGACAGGGCCCGACAGTACTTC. This codes for CASSFDRARQYF.

This clone was counted a few times. V usage is TRBV6-1 and J usage is TRBJ2-7; D may be TRBD2 (6 bases). Looked up from germline, CDR1 is MNHNS and CDR2 is SASEGT. The CDR3 has 16 residues. V dropped 4 bases and J dropped 0 bases, with 16 bases sitting between them. The CDR3 DNA follows: TGTGCCAGCAGTGGCACCGGGACTCCGAGCTCCTACGAGCAGTACTTC. Residues: CASSGTGTPSSYEQYF.

The chain has TRBV29-1 and TRBJ2-2, with TRBD2 as a possible D gene (6 bases). Germline values: CDR1 SQVTM, CDR2 ANQGSEA. Trimming left V 1 base short and J 4 bases short, with 13 bases between. This CDR3 contains 15 residues. CDR3 DNA sequence: TGCAGCGTTGAAGTGGGGGGAGTCGGCACCGGGGAGCTGTTTTTT. Translation: CSVEVGGVGTGELFF.

This clone occurred once. In DNA, the CDR3 is TGCGCCAGCAGCCGGGACAGGGGGAGAGTTGAAGCTTTCTTT. It codes for CASSRDRGRVEAFF. The chain recombines TRBV5-1 with TRBJ1-1; 11 bases line up with TRBD1. The CDR3 extends over 14 amino acids. V shed 4 bases, J shed 7 bases, and the junction held 6 bases outside the gene matches. Germline V gives CDR1 SGHRS, CDR2 YFSETQ.

This rearrangement joins TRBV23-1 to TRBJ2-3, with TRBD1 matching over 7 bases. TRBV23-1 is an ORF for which the function is uncertain. CDR3 length: 14 amino acids. Trimming removed 6 bases from V and 2 bases from J; junction bases left unmatched: 5. CDR3 nucleotides: TGCGCCAGCAGCAGGGACAGCCTCACAGATACGCAGTATTTT. Translation gives CASSRDSLTDTQYF.

V usage is TRBV5-6 and J usage is TRBJ1-2; maybe TRBD1 (5 bases). Germline V gene lookup returns CDR1 SGHDT and CDR2 YYEEEE. Trimming took 4 bases from V and 0 from J, leaving 13 bases between them. The CDR3 covers 15 residues. The CDR3 nucleotides read TGTGCCAGCAGCATGACAGCTTTGACTAACTATGGCTACACCTTC. Protein: CASSMTALTNYGYTF.

The V call is TRBV5-1, the J call TRBJ2-1; TRBD2 aligns across 10 bases. V was pared by 4 bases and J by 7 bases, with 8 bases of the junction left unmatched. The germline CDR1 and CDR2 sequences are SGHRS and YFSETQ. This CDR3 is built from 15 residues. DNA of the CDR3: TGCGCCAGCAGCGGGAGCGGGAGGGGGTTGAATGAGCAGTTCTTC. This gives the protein CASSGSGRGLNEQFF.

Remarks on this clone: Relative to the germline gene, one junction end is altered; a read error may explain this. This chain uses TRBV4-1 with TRBJ2-4; 9 positions match TRBD1. Germline CDR1 and CDR2: MGHRA and YSYEKL. The CDR3 covers 13 residues. The CDR3 loop reads CASSQLIRDRANF. For the CDR3, the DNA is TGCGCCAGCAGCCAACTTATCCGGGACAGGGCTAACTTC.

The gene calls are TRBV27 and TRBJ1-1; TRBD1 matches at 9 bases. The CDR3 totals 17 residues. With V trimmed by 0 bases and J by 1 base, 6 bases remained unmatched. CDR1 and CDR2 (germline): MNHEY, SMNVEV (reference sequence). For the CDR3, the DNA is TGTGCCAGCAGTTTATCTTGGACAGGGGATACGAACACTGAAGCTTTCTTT. Translating gives CASSLSWTGDTNTEAFF.

The rearrangement uses TRBV7-3 and TRBJ1-1, with D uncertain. Trimming pared 2 bases from V and 2 bases from J, leaving 9 bases between. The CDR3 runs 14 residues. Germline assignment: CDR1 SGHTA and CDR2 FQGTGA. CDR3 sequence (DNA): TGTGCCAGCAGCTTAGGAGGCACTAACACTGAAGCTTTCTTT. Translated, it gives CASSLGGTNTEAFF.